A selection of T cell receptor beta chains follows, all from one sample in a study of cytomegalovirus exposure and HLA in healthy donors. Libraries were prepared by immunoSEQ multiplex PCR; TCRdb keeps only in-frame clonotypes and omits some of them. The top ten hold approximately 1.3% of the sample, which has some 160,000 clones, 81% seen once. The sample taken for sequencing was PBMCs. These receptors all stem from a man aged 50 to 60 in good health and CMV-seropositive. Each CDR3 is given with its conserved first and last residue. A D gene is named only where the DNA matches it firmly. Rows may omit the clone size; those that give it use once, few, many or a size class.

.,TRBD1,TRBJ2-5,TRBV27,TGTGCCAGCAGTATTAGGGGGCCGGAGACCCAGTACTTC,CASSIRGPETQYF
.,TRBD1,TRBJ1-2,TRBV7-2,TGTGCCAGCAGCCCCGGGACAGGGTATGGCTACACCTTC,CASSPGTGYGYTF
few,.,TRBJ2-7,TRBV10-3,TGTGCCACCTCATTGTCCGAGGGGGTGGTCGAGCAGTACTTC,CATSLSEGVVEQYF
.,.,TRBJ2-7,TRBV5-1,TGCGCCAGCAGCTTGGAACAGTTACCCTACGAGCAGTACTTC,CASSLEQLPYEQYF
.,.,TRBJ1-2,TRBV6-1,TGTGCCAGCATCGTGGGGGCTACCACGGGGGGCTACACCTTC,CASIVGATTGGYTF
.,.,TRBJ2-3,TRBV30,TGTGCCTGGGGAGTGTCAGATACGCAGTATTTT,CAWGVSDTQYF
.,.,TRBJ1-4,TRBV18,TGTGCCAGCTCACCACCGGCCCCTAATGAAAAACTGTTTTTT,CASSPPAPNEKLFF
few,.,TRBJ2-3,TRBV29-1,TGCAGCGCTGCGGGACTTGACCGCACAGATACGCAGTATTTT,CSAAGLDRTDTQYF
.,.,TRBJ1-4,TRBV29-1,TGCAGCGTTGGTATCGCGGGGAGAGCTAATGAAAAACTGTTTTTT,CSVGIAGRANEKLFF
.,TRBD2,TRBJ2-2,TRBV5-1,TGCGCCAGCAGCCCGCTAGCGGCAACGAACACCGGGGAGCTGTTTTTT,CASSPLAATNTGELFF
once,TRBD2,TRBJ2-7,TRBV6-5,TGTGCCAGCAGTAGGACCGGGACTAGCTCCTACGAGCAGTACTTC,CASSRTGTSSYEQYF
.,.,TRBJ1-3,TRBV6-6,TGTGCCAGCAGCCTGCTTTCAGGGGCTGGAAACACCATATATTTT,CASSLLSGAGNTIYF
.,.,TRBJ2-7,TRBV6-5,TGTGCCAGCAGTTTAAACCGGGACACATACTACGAGCAGTACTTC,CASSLNRDTYYEQYF
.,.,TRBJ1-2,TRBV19,TGTGCCAGTAGCAAATTTACGGGACTTAACTATGGCTACACCTTC,CASSKFTGLNYGYTF
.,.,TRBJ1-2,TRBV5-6,TGTGCCAGCAGCCCACAGGACATTCAGGGCTACACCTTC,CASSPQDIQGYTF
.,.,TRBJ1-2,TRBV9,TGTGCCAGCAGCCAGTCCCAGTCAGTCTATGGCTACACCTTC,CASSQSQSVYGYTF
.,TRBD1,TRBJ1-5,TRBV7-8,TGTGCCAGCAGCTTAGGAGGTAGGGGGCTTTCGAGCAATCAGCCCCAGCATTTT,CASSLGGRGLSSNQPQHF
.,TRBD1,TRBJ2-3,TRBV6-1,TGTGCCACCGAGGGGGCGGCCACAGATACGCAGTATTTT,CATEGAATDTQYF
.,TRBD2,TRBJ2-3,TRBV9,TGTGCCAGCAGCGGTGGGGGGGGGAACACAGATACGCAGTATTTT,CASSGGGGNTDTQYF
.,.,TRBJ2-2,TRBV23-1,TGCGCCAGCAGTCAACCCATATCTGGACACGGCTGTTTGGGGGAGCTGTTTTTT,CASSQPISGHGCLGELFF
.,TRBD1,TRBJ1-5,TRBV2,TGTGCCAGCAGGGGACAGGGGTCCCAGCCCCAGCATTTT,CASRGQGSQPQHF
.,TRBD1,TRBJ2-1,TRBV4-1,TGCGCCAGCAGCAGACAGGGCAGAGTCAATGAGCAGTTCTTC,CASSRQGRVNEQFF
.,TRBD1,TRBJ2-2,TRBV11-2,TGTGCCAGCAGCTTAAGATTAGAGTTGGGACAGGGGGGCCTCGGGGAGCTGTTTTTT,CASSLRLELGQGGLGELFF
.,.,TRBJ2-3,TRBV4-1,TGCGCCAGCAGCCAAGATCCGCCGGGAGTGATTAGCGGACCCACAGATACGCAGTATTTT,CASSQDPPGVISGPTDTQYF
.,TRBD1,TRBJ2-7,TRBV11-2,TGTGCCAGCAGCTCCACAGGGGCCGAGCAGTACTTC,CASSSTGAEQYF
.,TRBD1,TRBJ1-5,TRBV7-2,TGTGCCAGCAGCTTCGCAGGGGGAAGCAATCAGCCCCAGCATTTT,CASSFAGGSNQPQHF
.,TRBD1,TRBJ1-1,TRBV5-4,TGTGCCAGCAGCTTGGGGACAGGGGGCGGAGGGTACACTGAAGCTTTCTTT,CASSLGTGGGGYTEAFF
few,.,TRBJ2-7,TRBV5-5,TGTGCCAGCAGCCCCGACTTGGGGCTGGCGTACGAGCAGTACTTC,CASSPDLGLAYEQYF
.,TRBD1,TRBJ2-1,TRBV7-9,TGTGCCAGCAGCTTAATGACAGCGGGACAGGGCCCGTTCTTC,CASSLMTAGQGPFF
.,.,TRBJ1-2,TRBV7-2,TGTGCCAGCAGCTCAGGGTACTTTAACTATGGCTACACCTTC,CASSSGYFNYGYTF
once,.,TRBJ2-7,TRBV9,TGTGCCAGCAGCTCACCCGACAGAAGCTCCTACGAGCAGTACTTC,CASSSPDRSSYEQYF
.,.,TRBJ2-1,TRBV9,TGTGCCAGCAGCTCGAGGACGGGGAATGAGCAGTTCTTC,CASSSRTGNEQFF
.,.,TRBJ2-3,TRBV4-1,TGCGCCAGCAGCCAAGGGAATAGCGGCTACGGCACAGATACGCAGTATTTT,CASSQGNSGYGTDTQYF
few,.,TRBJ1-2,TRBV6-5,TGTGCCAGCAGTGGACTGTCAACAGCTAACTATGGCTACACCTTC,CASSGLSTANYGYTF
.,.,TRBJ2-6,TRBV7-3,TGTGCCAGCAGCCCTAAACCCTCTGGGGCCAACGTCCTGACTTTC,CASSPKPSGANVLTF
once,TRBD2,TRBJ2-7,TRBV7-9,TGTGCCAGCAGAATTAGCGGGGGGACCTACGAGCAGTACTTC,CASRISGGTYEQYF
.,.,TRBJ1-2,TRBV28,TGTGCCAGCAGTTCTCACGGGAGGATCTATGGCTACACCTTC,CASSSHGRIYGYTF
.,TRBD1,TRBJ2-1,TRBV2,TGTGCCAGCAAACACAGGGGCCACAATGAGCAGTTCTTC,CASKHRGHNEQFF
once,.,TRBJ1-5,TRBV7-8,TGTGCCAGCAGCTTAGAATCCGGGGGTTGGAGCAATCAGCCCCAGCATTTT,CASSLESGGWSNQPQHF
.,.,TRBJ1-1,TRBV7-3,TGTGCCAGCAGCTTAAGTCCGGGAACTGAAGCTTTCTTT,CASSLSPGTEAFF
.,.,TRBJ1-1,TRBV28,TGTGCCAGCAGTTTAAGCAGAGACAGAAGGGCTTTCTTT,CASSLSRDRRAFF
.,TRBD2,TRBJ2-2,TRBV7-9,TGTGCCAGCAGCTTGCCGGGACTAGCGGGGTCCGGGGAGCTGTTTTTT,CASSLPGLAGSGELFF
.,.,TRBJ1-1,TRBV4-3,TGCGCCAGCAGCCCAGGTCCGGGGGGCGCATTTGAAGCTTTCTTT,CASSPGPGGAFEAFF
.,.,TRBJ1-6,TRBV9,TGTGCCAGCAGCGTAGGGAGGGATAATTCACCCCTCCACTTT,CASSVGRDNSPLHF
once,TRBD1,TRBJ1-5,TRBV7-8,TGTGCCAGCAGGAATGACAGGGATTCCGTGGCCCAGCATTTT,CASRNDRDSVAQHF
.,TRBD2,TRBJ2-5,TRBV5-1,TGCGCCAGCAGCCTCGGGGGGGAAGAGACCCAGTACTTC,CASSLGGEETQYF
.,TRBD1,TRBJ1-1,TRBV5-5,TGTGCCAGCAGCTCTCCGGACAGGGACACTGAAGCTTTCTTT,CASSSPDRDTEAFF
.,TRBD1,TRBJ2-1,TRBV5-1,TGCGCCAGCAGCTACGAGGGACAGAACTACAATGAGCAGTTCTTC,CASSYEGQNYNEQFF
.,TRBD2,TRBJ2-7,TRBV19,TGTGCCAGTAGGACTAGACTAGCGGGAGCCCACGAGCAGTACTTC,CASRTRLAGAHEQYF
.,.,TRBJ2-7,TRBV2,TGTGCCAGCAGTGAAAGACAGACTTCCTACGAGCAGTACTTC,CASSERQTSYEQYF
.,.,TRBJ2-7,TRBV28,TGTGCCAGCAGTTTACTCACAGGGAATCCCTACGAGCAGTACTTC,CASSLLTGNPYEQYF
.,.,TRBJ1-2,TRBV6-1,TGTGCCAGCAGTGAAGGGAGAGGGTTCTATGGCTACACCTTC,CASSEGRGFYGYTF
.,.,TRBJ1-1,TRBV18,TGTGCCAGCTCACCAGGACAAGGTGCCACTGAAGCTTTCTTT,CASSPGQGATEAFF
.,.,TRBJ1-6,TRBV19,TGTGCCAGTAGTATAGCAGGGAATAGGCCACCCCTCCACTTT,CASSIAGNRPPLHF
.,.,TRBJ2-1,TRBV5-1,TGCGCCAGCAGCTTGAATCGCGGGGCCAGGGAGCAGTTCTTC,CASSLNRGAREQFF